Listed here is a single TCR beta chain. The antigen is undetermined. J gave up 6 bases and V 8 bases, and 8 bases lay outside the gene matches. The CDR3 covers 14 residues. Germline CDR1 and CDR2: LNHDA and SQIVND (reference sequence). These data originate in a study of OX40 agonist ivuxolimab in advanced cancers. Study context: The study enrolled dose-escalation patients with hepatocellular carcinoma, melanoma, renal cell or head and neck cancer. Study-wide points: With doses of 0.1 to 3.0 mg/kg, CD4+ and CD8+ blood T cells had undergone clonal expansion by week 6.

Produced via immunoSEQ multiplex PCR; TCRdb's table is partial and in-frame only. Seen here are about 50,000 clones, approximately 91% observed once, and the top ten hold around 15%. Source: CD4+ or CD8+ T cells sorted from blood, taken in a trial of the OX40 agonist ivuxolimab. J is TRBJ1-5 and V is TRBV19, with 9 bases lining up with TRBD1. The origin of this receptor is an adult with an advanced solid tumor such as melanoma, head and neck, liver or kidney cancer. CDR3 nucleotides: TGTGCCAGTTGGGAGACAGGGGGAGGTCAGCCCCAGCATTTT. Its translation is CASWETGGGQPQHF.